These 10 T cell receptor beta chains were sequenced from one sample in a study of blood T cells in healthy people across ages. The use of a sample-barcoded 5' primer and a J-beta primer mix characterized a second PCR of about 7 to 12 cycles. MiXCR was run by TCRdb on the 5' RACE reads, yielding one entry per CDR3 protein. Of 1.5 million to 2 million distinct CDR3 sequences listed, roughly 49% are singletons. Sample: blood. These receptors were obtained from a woman in her 40s in good health.

The rearrangement links TRBV5-1 to TRBJ2-3, with 7 bases fitting TRBD2. The CDR3 consists of 17 residues. Trimming removed 1 base from V and 8 bases from J; junction bases left unmatched: 16. Germline V gene sequence: CDR1 SGHRS, CDR2 YFSETQ. The CDR3 nucleotides read TGCGCCAGCAGCTTGTCTACCGGGGGGATTATGGGGTCTACGCAGTATTTT. This sequence encodes CASSLSTGGIMGSTQYF. The variable domain in full, with the rest retrieved from reference TRBV5-1 and TRBJ2-3, is KAGVTQTPRYLIKTRGQQVTLSCSPISGHRSVSWYQQTPGQGLQFLFEYFSETQRNKGNFPGRFSGRQFSNSRSEMNVSTLELGDSALYLCASSLSTGGIMGSTQYFGPGTRLTVL.

This clonotype was detected a few times. This CDR3 reads CASSERGSSGYTF. DNA for the CDR3: TGTGCCAGCAGTGAACGAGGGAGTAGTGGCTACACCTTC. This sequence joins TRBV2 and TRBJ1-2; D is uncertain. The CDR3 length is 13 residues. Trimming pared 2 bases from V and 7 bases from J, leaving 11 bases between. Germline CDR1 SNHLY, CDR2 FYNNEI.

This clonotype has just a few counts. This CDR3 is CSVVAGNADTQYF. For the CDR3, the DNA is TGCAGCGTTGTTGCGGGGAATGCAGATACGCAGTATTTT. The chain carries TRBV29-1 and TRBJ2-3; maybe TRBD2 (6 bases). Per the germline V gene, CDR1 is SQVTM and CDR2 is ANQGSEA. Between the trimmed V and J ends, which lost 4 bases and 4 bases, there was a span of 12 bases. The CDR3 runs 13 residues.

This clonotype was seen a few times. CDR3 DNA: TGCAGTGCTAGAGACCCTAGCGGGGGGTTCGGGAATGAGCAGTTCTTC. It encodes CSARDPSGGFGNEQFF. The V and J genes are TRBV20-1 and TRBJ2-1, with 11 bases lining up with TRBD2. The CDR3 extends over 16 amino acids. Germline trimming cut 0 bases from V and 7 bases from J; bases unmatched to any gene: 8. Germline-derived CDR1 and CDR2 are DFQATT and SNEGSKA (reference sequence).

Comment on this clonotype: The junction does not match germline at one end; this may be a read error. V is TRBV12-3 or TRBV12-4 and J is TRBJ2-5, with 7 nucleotides matching TRBD1. This CDR3 is built from 14 residues. CDR3 coding DNA: TGTGCCAGCAGTCCCAACAGGGGAGAAGAGATCCAGTACTTC. Translation gives CASSPNRGEEIQYF.

This chain uses TRBV6-1 with TRBJ2-7; no definite D call. CDR1 and CDR2 from the germline V gene are MNHNS and SASEGT. Trimming pared 7 bases from V and 1 base from J, leaving 14 bases between. The CDR3 sequence is 14 residues long. CDR3 nucleotide sequence: TGTGCCAGCACCGAAGCAGTTAAGTCCTACGAGCAGTACTTC. This encodes CASTEAVKSYEQYF.

This chain connects TRBV20-1 to TRBJ1-2; no clear D gene. CDR3 size: 14 residues. Germline V gene data show CDR1 as DFQATT and CDR2 as SNEGSKA (reference sequence). Trimming shortened V by 4 bases and J by 0 bases, and 12 bases separated the two germline ends. The CDR3 DNA reads TGCAGTGCTAAAAGGACCCAATCTAACTATGGCTACACCTTC. Translation gives CSAKRTQSNYGYTF.

The chain combines TRBV4-2 with TRBJ2-1; 8 bases are shared with TRBD1. This CDR3 comprises 16 residues. Germline V gene sequence: CDR1 LGHNA, CDR2 YNFKEQ. V shed 0 bases and J 5 bases; nucleotides not matched to a gene: 6. The CDR3 DNA is TGTGCCAGCAGCCAAGAGACAGGGGTCGGGGACAATGAGCAGTTCTTC. Translating gives CASSQETGVGDNEQFF.

The rearrangement uses TRBV10-3 and TRBJ2-7, with a tentative D call TRBD2 (6 bases). Trimming removed 3 bases from V and 2 bases from J, with 11 bases in between. The CDR3 runs 14 residues. Germline values: CDR1 ENHRY, CDR2 SYGVKD. The CDR3 sequence: CAISDGGVPYEQYF. CDR3 in DNA: TGTGCCATCAGTGATGGAGGGGTCCCCTACGAGCAGTACTTC.

This clonotype was found a few times. The V call is TRBV7-2, the J call TRBJ2-7; a possible D gene is TRBD1 (6 bases). The germline V gene encodes CDR1 SGHTA and CDR2 FQGNSA. Trimming left V 3 bases short and J 5 bases short, with 14 bases between. The CDR3 spans 14 residues. Here the CDR3 reads CASSLAGVVDEQYF. In DNA form, the CDR3 reads TGTGCCAGCAGCTTGGCAGGGGTTGTCGACGAGCAGTACTTC.